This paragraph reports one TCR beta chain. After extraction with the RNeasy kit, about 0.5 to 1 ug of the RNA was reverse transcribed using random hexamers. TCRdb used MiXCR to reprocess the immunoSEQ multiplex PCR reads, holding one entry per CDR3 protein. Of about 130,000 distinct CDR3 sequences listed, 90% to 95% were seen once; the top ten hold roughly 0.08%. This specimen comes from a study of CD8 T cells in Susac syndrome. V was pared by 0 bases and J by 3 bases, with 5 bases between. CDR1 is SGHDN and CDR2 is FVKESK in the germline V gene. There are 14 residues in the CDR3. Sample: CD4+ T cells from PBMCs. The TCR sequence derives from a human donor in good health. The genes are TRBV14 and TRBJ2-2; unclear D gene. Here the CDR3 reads CASSQDWYTGELFF. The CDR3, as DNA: TGTGCCAGCAGCCAAGATTGGTACACCGGGGAGCTGTTTTTT.